This TCR beta chain originates from a study of a mutant IDH1 vaccine in newly diagnosed glioma. Study-level information: Patients came in for eight vaccinations, in weeks 1, 3, 5, 7, 11, 15, 19 and 23. Patients received vaccination from 4-6 weeks after radiotherapy alone, or with temozolomide cycles. Patients were pretreated with radiotherapy, temozolomide, or both, mostly both.

The time point here: week 11, during vaccination. It was 300 ug of mutant IDH1 20-mer peptide that made up each vaccine dose, given with topical imiquimod. Each tumor in the donors was a new WHO grade 3 or 4 astrocytoma, IDH1-mutant and ATRX-lost. Repertoires were generated with immunoSEQ multiplex PCR, while TCRdb's copy carries only in-frame clones and drops some. The table lists about 40,000 clones, about four fifths of them singletons. About this clone: Its antigen is unidentified.

The TCR originated in a man aged 35 to 55 with glioma. Source: PBMCs, taken from a glioma patient whose treatment included an IDH1 peptide vaccine.

Here the CDR3 DNA reads TGCGCCAGCAGCCAAGAGAAGCGGGACGGAGATACGCAGTATTTT. Protein: CASSQEKRDGDTQYF. This chain joins TRBV4-3 and TRBJ2-3; 7 bases fit TRBD2. V lost 0 bases, J lost 5 bases, and 5 bases stayed unmatched. The germline gives CDR1 LGHNA, CDR2 YSLEER. The CDR3 is made up of 15 amino acids.